This T cell receptor (beta chain) was recovered during a study of blood T cell repertoires in COVID-19. Study-level information: Sources were T cells, B-cell-depleted T cells, or PBMCs; the material itself was cDNA or gDNA.

Using immunoSEQ multiplex PCR, the repertoire was profiled, and TCRdb retains in-frame clones only, with some absent. The sample lists about 60,000 clones, roughly three quarters seen once, with 4.5% to 7% in the top ten. The CDR3 extends over 13 amino acids. Germline V CDR1 and CDR2: SNHLY, FYNNEI. Unmatched junction bases numbered 3, after V lost 6 bases and J lost 4 bases. The sequencing sample was made of peripheral blood. The TCR was taken from a woman aged 70-85 years with acute or convalescent COVID-19. This chain links TRBV2 with TRBJ2-1; 7 bases match TRBD1. CDR3 DNA: TGTGCCAGCAGGGGGACAGTATACAATGAGCAGTTCTTC. This gives the protein CASRGTVYNEQFF.